This is a list of T cell receptor beta chains from one sample in a study of T cell responses to AZD1222 COVID-19 vaccine. Sequencing used immunoSEQ multiplex PCR; TCRdb keeps in-frame clones, though not all of them. Seen here are 100,000 or so clones, approximately 93% observed once, and the top ten hold roughly 4.5%. Sequencing used peripheral blood, obtained on day 0 of AZD1222 vaccination. The receptors here all came from an adult in good health. The CDR3 runs from the conserved cysteine through the conserved F or W. Each record gives: D gene, J gene, V gene, clone size, CDR3 protein, CDR3 DNA. The D gene is left open where the match is weak. Clone size is given for some rows only: seen once, a few or many times, or a class if the clone is expanded.

>.|TRBJ2-6|TRBV5-4|.
CASSFPGRSWESSGANVLTF
TGTGCCAGCAGCTTCCCGGGCCGGTCGTGGGAGAGCTCTGGGGCCAACGTCCTGACTTTC
>TRBD1|TRBJ1-1|TRBV4-3|.
CASSRSTGGNTEAFF
TGCGCCAGCAGCCGTAGCACAGGGGGCAACACTGAAGCTTTCTTT
>.|TRBJ2-7|TRBV20-1|.
CSASVVVENEQYF
TGCAGTGCTAGTGTGGTAGTGGAGAACGAGCAGTACTTC
>.|TRBJ2-3|TRBV24-1|.
CATSATSTDTQYF
TGTGCCACCAGTGCGACGAGCACAGATACGCAGTATTTT
>TRBD1|TRBJ2-7|TRBV18|.
CASSLGQGTVEQYF
TGTGCCAGCTCACTAGGACAGGGTACGGTGGAGCAGTACTTC
>TRBD1|TRBJ2-3|TRBV14|.
CASSQRSGTGVIADTQYF
TGTGCCAGCAGCCAAAGATCCGGGACAGGGGTCATAGCGGATACGCAGTATTTT
>.|TRBJ2-1|TRBV28|.
CAGSTYQLYNEQFF
TGTGCCGGATCCACCTACCAGCTATACAATGAGCAGTTCTTC
>TRBD1|TRBJ2-7|TRBV5-1|.
CASSQPSKAGTGVYEQYF
TGCGCCAGCAGCCAACCATCTAAGGCGGGGACAGGGGTCTACGAGCAGTACTTC
>.|TRBJ1-2|TRBV28|.
CASSLVPRGGGYTF
TGTGCCAGCAGTTTAGTTCCCAGGGGTGGTGGCTACACCTTC
>TRBD2|TRBJ2-5|TRBV5-1|.
CASKLAGAYQETQYF
TGCGCCAGCAAACTAGCGGGGGCTTACCAAGAGACCCAGTACTTC
>.|TRBJ2-2|TRBV7-2|.
CASTHGLLMAGELFF
TGTGCCAGCACCCACGGGTTACTCATGGCCGGGGAGCTGTTTTTT
>TRBD2|TRBJ2-2|TRBV6-2/TRBV6-3|.
CASSYLWLAGNTGELFF
TGTGCCAGCAGTTATCTCTGGCTAGCGGGAAACACCGGGGAGCTGTTTTTT
>.|TRBJ1-6|TRBV6-5|.
CASSYGTYNSPLHF
TGTGCCAGCAGTTACGGGACCTATAATTCACCCCTCCACTTT
>.|TRBJ1-2|TRBV19|.
CASSSPLSVGYTF
TGTGCCAGTAGTTCCCCCTTGTCGGTTGGCTACACCTTC
>TRBD2|TRBJ2-7|TRBV6-5|once
CASKGRGGGQNEQYF
TGTGCCAGCAAGGGGCGCGGGGGGGGCCAGAACGAGCAGTACTTC
>.|TRBJ1-3|TRBV11-2|.
CASSSRDTISGNTIYF
TGTGCCAGCAGCTCTCGGGACACCATCTCTGGAAACACCATATATTTT
>.|TRBJ1-6|TRBV27|.
CASSLRDSNSPLHF
TGTGCCAGCAGTTTGAGAGACAGTAATTCACCCCTCCACTTT
>.|TRBJ1-3|TRBV9|.
CASSPAWAGNTIYF
TGTGCCAGCAGCCCCGCCTGGGCCGGAAACACCATATATTTT
>.|TRBJ2-3|TRBV5-5|.
CASKTGRLTDTQYF
TGTGCCAGCAAAACAGGGCGACTCACAGATACGCAGTATTTT
>.|TRBJ2-7|TRBV7-2|.
CASSLGQGAYEQYF
TGTGCCAGCAGCTTAGGCCAGGGAGCCTACGAGCAGTACTTC
>.|TRBJ2-1|TRBV14|.
CASSPEADGYNEQFF
TGTGCCAGCAGCCCAGAGGCGGATGGTTACAATGAGCAGTTCTTC
>TRBD2|TRBJ2-3|TRBV30|.
CAWSASGNTDTQYF
TGTGCCTGGAGTGCGAGCGGGAACACAGATACGCAGTATTTT
>TRBD1|TRBJ1-5|TRBV6-5|few
CASSSGTGGLNQPQHF
TGTGCCAGCAGTTCCGGGACAGGGGGCCTCAATCAGCCCCAGCATTTT
>.|TRBJ1-1|TRBV28|.
CASIPQENTEAFF
TGTGCCAGCATACCTCAGGAGAACACTGAAGCTTTCTTT
>.|TRBJ2-7|TRBV18|.
CASSPKDTLAYEQYF
TGTGCCAGCTCACCAAAGGATACCCTCGCCTACGAGCAGTACTTC
>.|TRBJ2-7|TRBV6-5|.
CASSSPGEYEQYF
TGTGCCAGCAGTTCCCCCGGCGAATACGAGCAGTACTTC
>TRBD1|TRBJ1-4|TRBV7-8|.
CASSQTGSGEKLFF
TGTGCCAGCAGCCAGACAGGGAGTGGGGAAAAACTGTTTTTT
>TRBD1|TRBJ1-5|TRBV15|.
CATSGSTGTVSRNQPQHF
TGTGCCACCAGCGGTTCGACCGGGACAGTCAGCAGGAATCAGCCCCAGCATTTT
>.|TRBJ1-5|TRBV4-2|.
CASSQDRAGQPQHF
TGTGCCAGCAGCCAAGACAGGGCTGGGCAGCCCCAGCATTTT
>.|TRBJ1-2|TRBV25-1|.
CASRIKPTDIHRNTF
TGTGCCAGCAGAATTAAACCTACGGACATACATAGAAACACCTTC
>.|TRBJ2-2|TRBV7-2|.
CASSPRGVGEGELFF
TGTGCCAGCAGCCCTCGAGGGGTTGGAGAAGGGGAGCTGTTTTTT
>.|TRBJ1-5|TRBV30|.
CAWSRKGNQPQHF
TGTGCCTGGAGTAGGAAGGGCAATCAGCCCCAGCATTTT
>TRBD1|TRBJ2-1|TRBV5-1|.
CASSLDPGQYNEQFF
TGCGCCAGCAGCTTGGACCCGGGACAGTACAATGAGCAGTTCTTC
>.|TRBJ2-5|TRBV9|.
CASSVGLAARETQYF
TGTGCCAGCAGCGTAGGGTTAGCGGCTCGGGAGACCCAGTACTTC
>.|TRBJ1-2|TRBV5-4|.
CASSFPGTGGYTF
TGTGCCAGCAGCTTTCCGGGAACGGGTGGCTACACCTTC